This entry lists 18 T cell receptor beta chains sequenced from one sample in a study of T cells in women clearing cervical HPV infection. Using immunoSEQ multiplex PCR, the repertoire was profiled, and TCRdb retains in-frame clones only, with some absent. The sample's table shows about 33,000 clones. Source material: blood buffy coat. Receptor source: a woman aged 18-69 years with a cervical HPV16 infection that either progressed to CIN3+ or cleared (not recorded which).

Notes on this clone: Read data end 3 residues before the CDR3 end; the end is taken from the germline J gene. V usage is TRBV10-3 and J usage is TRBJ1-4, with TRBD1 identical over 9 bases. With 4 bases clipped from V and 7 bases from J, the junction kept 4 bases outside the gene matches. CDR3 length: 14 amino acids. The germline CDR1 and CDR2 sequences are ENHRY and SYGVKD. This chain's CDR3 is CAISGGTGTEKLFF. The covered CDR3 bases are TGTGCCATCAGTGGGGGGACAGGGACTGAAAAA.

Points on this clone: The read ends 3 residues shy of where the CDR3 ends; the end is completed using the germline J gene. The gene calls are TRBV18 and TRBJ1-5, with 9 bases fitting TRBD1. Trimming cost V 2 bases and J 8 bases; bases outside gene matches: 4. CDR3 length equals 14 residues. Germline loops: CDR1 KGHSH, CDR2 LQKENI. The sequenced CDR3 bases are TGTGCCAGCTCACCAGGGACAGGGTTGAAGCCC. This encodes CASSPGTGLKP. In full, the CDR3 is CASSPGTGLKPQHF.

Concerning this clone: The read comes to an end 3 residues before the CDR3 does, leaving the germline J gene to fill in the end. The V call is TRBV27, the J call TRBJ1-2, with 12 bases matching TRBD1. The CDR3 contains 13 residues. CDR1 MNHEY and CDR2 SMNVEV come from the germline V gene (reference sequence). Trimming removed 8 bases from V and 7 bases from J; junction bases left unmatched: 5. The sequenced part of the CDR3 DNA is TGTGCCAGCTCGGGACAGGGGGCTTCTGGC. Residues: CASSGQGASG. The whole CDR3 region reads CASSGQGASGYTF.

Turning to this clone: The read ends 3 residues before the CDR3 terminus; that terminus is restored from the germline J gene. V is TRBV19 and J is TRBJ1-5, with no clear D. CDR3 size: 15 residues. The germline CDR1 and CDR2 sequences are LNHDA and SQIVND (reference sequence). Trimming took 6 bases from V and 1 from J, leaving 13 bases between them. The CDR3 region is CASRPTAGSNQPQHF. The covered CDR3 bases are TGTGCCAGTAGGCCGACGGCGGGGAGCAATCAGCCC. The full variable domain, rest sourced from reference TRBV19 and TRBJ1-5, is DGGITQSPKYLFRKEGQNVTLSCEQNLNHDAMYWYRQDPGQGLRLIYYSQIVNDFQKGDIAEGYSVSREKKESFPLTVTSAQKNPTAFYLCASRPTAGSNQPQHFGDGTRLSIL.

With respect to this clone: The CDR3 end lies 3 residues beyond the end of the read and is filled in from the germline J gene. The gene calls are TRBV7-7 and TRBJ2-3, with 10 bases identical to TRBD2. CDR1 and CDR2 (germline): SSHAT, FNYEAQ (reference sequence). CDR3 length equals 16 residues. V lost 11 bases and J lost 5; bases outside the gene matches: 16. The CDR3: CAGGVGSGGAQDTQYF. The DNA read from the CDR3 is TGTGCCGGAGGGGTGGGAAGCGGGGGGGCACAAGATACG. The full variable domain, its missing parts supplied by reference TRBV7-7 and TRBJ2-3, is GAGVSQSPRYKVTKRGQDVTLRCDPISSHATLYWYQQALGQGPEFLTYFNYEAQPDKSGLPSDRFSAERPEGSISTLTIQRTEQRDSAMYRCAGGVGSGGAQDTQYFGPGTRLTVL.

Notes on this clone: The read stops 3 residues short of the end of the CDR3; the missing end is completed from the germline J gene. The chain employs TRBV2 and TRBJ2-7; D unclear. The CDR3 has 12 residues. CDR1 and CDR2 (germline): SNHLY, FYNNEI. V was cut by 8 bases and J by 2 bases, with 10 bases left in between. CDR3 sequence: CASSQGPYEQYF. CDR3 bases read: TGTGCCAGCTCTCAAGGGCCCTACGAG.

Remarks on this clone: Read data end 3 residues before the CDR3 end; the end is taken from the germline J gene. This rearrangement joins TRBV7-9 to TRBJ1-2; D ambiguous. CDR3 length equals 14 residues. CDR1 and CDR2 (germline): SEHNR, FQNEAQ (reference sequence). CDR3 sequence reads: CASSASGEIWGYTF. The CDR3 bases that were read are TGTGCCAGCAGCGCATCCGGGGAGATTTGGGGC.

The CDR3 loop reads CASSSGPSTDTQYF. CDR3 bases read: TGTGCCAGCAGTAGCGGACCCAGCACAGATACG. This chain connects TRBV2 to TRBJ2-3; D may be TRBD2 (5 bases). The CDR3 goes on 3 residues after the read ends, and that part is filled in from the germline J gene. This CDR3 has 14 amino acids. Germline CDR1 reads SNHLY; CDR2 reads FYNNEI. The V gene lost 5 bases and the J gene lost 0 bases, with 9 bases spanning the gap.

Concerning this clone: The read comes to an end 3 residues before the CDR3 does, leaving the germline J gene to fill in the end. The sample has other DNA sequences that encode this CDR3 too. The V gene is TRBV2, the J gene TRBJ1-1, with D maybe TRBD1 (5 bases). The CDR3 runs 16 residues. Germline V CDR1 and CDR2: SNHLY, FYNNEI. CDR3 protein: CASSEVGHGGSGEAFF. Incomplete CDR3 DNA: TGTGCCAGCAGTGAAGTAGGGCACGGGGGTAGTGGTGAG.

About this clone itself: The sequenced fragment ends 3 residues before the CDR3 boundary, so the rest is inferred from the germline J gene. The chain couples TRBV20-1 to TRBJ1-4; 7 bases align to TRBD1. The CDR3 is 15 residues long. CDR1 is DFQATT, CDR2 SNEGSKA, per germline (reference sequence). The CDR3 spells CSASGGTVDNSPLFF. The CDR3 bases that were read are TGCAGTGCTAGCGGCGGGACAGTTGATAATTCACCA.

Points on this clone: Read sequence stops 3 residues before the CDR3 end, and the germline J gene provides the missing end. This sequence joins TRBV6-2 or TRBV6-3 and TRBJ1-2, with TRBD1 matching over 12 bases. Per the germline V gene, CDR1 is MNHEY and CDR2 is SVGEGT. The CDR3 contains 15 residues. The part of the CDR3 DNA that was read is TGTGCCAGCACCAAGGCGGGACAGGGGGCCTACGAC. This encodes CASTKAGQGAYD. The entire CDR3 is CASTKAGQGAYDYTF.

CDR3 loop: CSARSAGATRNYEQYF. The covered CDR3 bases are TGCAGTGCTAGATCAGCGGGGGCGACCCGGAACTACGAG. J is TRBJ2-7 and V is TRBV20-1; 8 bases agree with TRBD2. The CDR3 is cut off 3 residues early in the read; its end comes from the germline J gene. CDR3 size: 16 residues. Germline lookup yields CDR1 DFQATT and CDR2 SNEGSKA (reference sequence). After removal of 2 bases from V and 3 bases from J, the junction contained 12 bases not matched to a gene.

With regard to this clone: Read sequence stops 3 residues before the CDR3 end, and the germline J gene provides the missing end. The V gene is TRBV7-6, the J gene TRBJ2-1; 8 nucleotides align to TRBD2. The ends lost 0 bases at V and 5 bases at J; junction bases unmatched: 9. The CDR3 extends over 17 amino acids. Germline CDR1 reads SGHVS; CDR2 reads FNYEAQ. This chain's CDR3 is CASSLAFSGAPDNEQFF. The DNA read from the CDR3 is TGTGCCAGCAGCTTAGCCTTTAGCGGGGCTCCGGACAATGAG.

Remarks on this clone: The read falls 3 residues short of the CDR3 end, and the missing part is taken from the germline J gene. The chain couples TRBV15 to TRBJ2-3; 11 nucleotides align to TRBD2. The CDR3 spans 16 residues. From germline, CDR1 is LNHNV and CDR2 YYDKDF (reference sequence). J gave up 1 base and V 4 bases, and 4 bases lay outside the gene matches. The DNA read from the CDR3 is TGTGCCACCAGCACACTAGCGGGGGTAGGCACAGATACG. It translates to CATSTLAGVGTDT. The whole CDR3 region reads CATSTLAGVGTDTQYF.

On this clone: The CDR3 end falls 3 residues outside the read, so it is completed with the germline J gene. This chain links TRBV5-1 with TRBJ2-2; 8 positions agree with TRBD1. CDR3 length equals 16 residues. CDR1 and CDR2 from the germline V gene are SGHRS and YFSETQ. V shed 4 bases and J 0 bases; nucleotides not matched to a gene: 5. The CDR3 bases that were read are TGCGCCAGCAGCCCACAACAGGGGGCGAACACCGGGGAG. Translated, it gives CASSPQQGANTGE. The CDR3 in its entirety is CASSPQQGANTGELFF. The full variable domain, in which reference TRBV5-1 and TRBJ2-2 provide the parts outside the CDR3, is KAGVTQTPRYLIKTRGQQVTLSCSPISGHRSVSWYQQTPGQGLQFLFEYFSETQRNKGNFPGRFSGRQFSNSRSEMNVSTLELGDSALYLCASSPQQGANTGELFFGEGSRLTVL.

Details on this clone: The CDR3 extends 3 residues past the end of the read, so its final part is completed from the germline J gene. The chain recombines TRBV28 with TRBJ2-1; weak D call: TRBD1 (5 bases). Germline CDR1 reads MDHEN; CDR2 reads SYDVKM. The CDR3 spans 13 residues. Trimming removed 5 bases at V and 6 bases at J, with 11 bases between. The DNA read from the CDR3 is TGTGCCAGCAGTCCGGACACTTCCAATGAG. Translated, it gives CASSPDTSNE. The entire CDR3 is CASSPDTSNEQFF.

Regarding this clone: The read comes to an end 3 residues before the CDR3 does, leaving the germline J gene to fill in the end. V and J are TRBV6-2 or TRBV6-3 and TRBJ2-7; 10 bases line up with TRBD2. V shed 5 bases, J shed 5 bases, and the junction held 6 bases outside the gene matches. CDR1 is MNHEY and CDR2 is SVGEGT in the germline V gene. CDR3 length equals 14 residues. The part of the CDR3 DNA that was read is TGTGCCAGCAGTGGGAGCGGGGGGGCCGACGAG. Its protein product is CASSGSGGADE. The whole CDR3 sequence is CASSGSGGADEQYF.

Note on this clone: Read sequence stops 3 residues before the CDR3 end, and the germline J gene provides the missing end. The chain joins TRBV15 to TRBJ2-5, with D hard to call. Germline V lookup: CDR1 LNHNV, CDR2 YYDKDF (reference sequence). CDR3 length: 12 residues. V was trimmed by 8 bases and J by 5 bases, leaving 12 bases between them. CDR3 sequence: CATAAGWETQYF. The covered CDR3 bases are TGTGCCACCGCAGCCGGGTGGGAGACC.